This T cell receptor beta chain was retrieved from a study of shared clonotypes between healthy human individuals. Whole-study context: Every donor yielded three CD4 naive, three CD4 memory, two CD8 naive and one CD8 memory plate.

Using around 180 ng DNA, 30,000 to 35,000 T cell genomes, the sorted-subset replicate PCRs were run. Here immunoSEQ multiplex PCR was the method, and the copy in TCRdb shows in-frame clones only, minus some. The table lists hundreds of thousands of clones, 95% to 97% of them singletons. The V gene lost 4 bases and the J gene lost 2 bases, with 8 bases spanning the gap. The CDR3 runs to 13 residues. Germline V gives CDR1 MGHRA, CDR2 YSYEKL. Only CD45RO-negative cells positively selected for CCR7 counted as naive CD8 cells, so terminally differentiated effector memory CD45RA+ cells were excluded. The source of this sequence is a young woman in good health. V is TRBV4-1 and J is TRBJ2-5; D is unresolved. The sequenced material came from naive CD8+ T cells sorted from blood. The CDR3 region is CASSLQIQETQYF. CDR3 nucleotides: TGCGCCAGCAGCCTACAGATACAAGAGACCCAGTACTTC.